This passage covers 27 T cell receptor beta chains from one sample sequenced in a study of monozygotic twins with inflammatory bowel disease. TCRdb re-called the 5' RACE reads, yielding one record per CDR3 amino acid sequence without DNA. The sample has about 210,000 distinct CDR3 sequences; the top ten hold approximately 1.6%. What was sequenced was blood. The receptors shown here come from a human donor with ulcerative colitis or Crohn's disease, or a healthy co-twin of an affected twin (not recorded which).

This chain links TRBV18 with TRBJ1-2. This CDR3 spans 13 amino acids. Germline V gives CDR1 KGHSH, CDR2 LQKENI. CDR3 amino acids: CASSPDGFYGYTF.

The rearrangement joins TRBV12-3 or TRBV12-4 to TRBJ1-2. There are 16 residues in the CDR3. CDR3 region: CASTQGGAGVNYGYTF.

CDR3 sequence reads: CASSFGPQGNEQFF. This chain connects TRBV11-2 to TRBJ2-1; TCRdb gives TRBD2 as the D gene, but with no DNA this cannot be confirmed. Per germline, CDR1 SGHAT and CDR2 FQNNGV. CDR3 length equals 14 residues.

The chain couples TRBV2 to TRBJ1-4; the TRBD1 assignment by TCRdb is unverifiable without DNA. Germline loops: CDR1 SNHLY, CDR2 FYNNEI. The CDR3 spans 14 residues. CDR3 loop: CASSVTGGKEKLFF.

The chain joins TRBV6-1 to TRBJ2-1; TCRdb gives TRBD2 as the D gene, but with no DNA this cannot be confirmed. CDR3 length: 17 amino acids. The germline CDR1 and CDR2 sequences are MNHNS and SASEGT. This CDR3 is CASSALLLAGGYNEQFF.

The chain links TRBV12-3 or TRBV12-4 to TRBJ1-4. The CDR3 extends over 15 amino acids. The CDR3 loop is CASSPRAQSVEKLFF.

The chain has TRBV7-8 and TRBJ2-7. CDR1 and CDR2 (germline): SGHVS, FQNEAQ. CDR3 length: 16 residues. The CDR3 here is CASSLARSGGYYEQYF.

V is TRBV29-1 and J is TRBJ1-6. The CDR3 contains 11 residues. Germline lookup yields CDR1 SQVTM and CDR2 ANQGSEA. The chain's CDR3 is CSVGENSPLHF.

V usage is TRBV11-2 and J usage is TRBJ2-1; TCRdb reports TRBD1, a call that lacks DNA to check it against. This CDR3 spans 14 amino acids. Germline values: CDR1 SGHAT, CDR2 FQNNGV. The CDR3 spells CASTRRGFSNEQFF.

The CDR3 reads CSALPPGRDTEAFF. The genes are TRBV20-1 and TRBJ1-1; TCRdb proposes TRBD1, but this gene call is untestable without DNA. The germline gives CDR1 DFQATT, CDR2 SNEGSKA (reference sequence). The CDR3 sequence is 14 residues long.

The chain carries TRBV7-2 and TRBJ2-7; TCRdb calls TRBD1, which cannot be checked without DNA. The CDR3 contains 15 residues. Germline V lookup: CDR1 SGHTA, CDR2 FQGNSA. The CDR3 region is CASSPGGPLVYEQYF.

The chain is built from TRBV20-1 and TRBJ2-1; lacking DNA, the TRBD1 call made by TCRdb goes unchecked. The CDR3 runs to 15 residues. From germline, CDR1 is DFQATT and CDR2 SNEGSKA (reference sequence). The CDR3 loop is CSAPVQGQGDNEQFF.

The chain recombines TRBV15 with TRBJ2-2; TCRdb gives TRBD2 as the D gene, but with no DNA this cannot be confirmed. The CDR3 consists of 13 residues. Germline CDR1 is LNHNV and CDR2 is YYDKDF (reference sequence). The CDR3 is CATRGRGPGELFF. The entire variable domain, with the rest obtained from reference TRBV15 and TRBJ2-2, is as follows: DAMVIQNPRYQVTQFGKPVTLSCSQTLNHNVMYWYQQKSSQAPKLLFHYYDKDFNNEADTPDNFQSRRPNTSFCFLDIRSPGLGDTAMYLCATRGRGPGELFFGEGSRLTVL.

The V call is TRBV9, the J call TRBJ2-3. The CDR3 is made up of 14 amino acids. Germline-derived CDR1 and CDR2 are SGDLS and YYNGEE. CDR3 protein: CASSKTTTTDTQYF.

The chain is built from TRBV7-6 and TRBJ2-2; TCRdb's assignment of TRBD1 cannot be checked, as there is no DNA. Looked up from germline, CDR1 is SGHVS and CDR2 is FNYEAQ. There are 15 residues in the CDR3. The CDR3 is CASSLGQGGTGELFF.

This chain joins TRBV12-3 or TRBV12-4 and TRBJ2-2; TCRdb lists TRBD2, though no DNA is available to test this call. There are 16 residues in the CDR3. The CDR3 here is CASRPGGAGGTGELFF.

The chain employs TRBV20-1 and TRBJ1-4. Germline V gene sequence: CDR1 DFQATT, CDR2 SNEGSKA (reference sequence). The CDR3 consists of 13 residues. CDR3: CSARDVDNEKLFF.

The chain recombines TRBV20-1 with TRBJ1-5. CDR3 length equals 12 residues. Germline values: CDR1 DFQATT, CDR2 SNEGSKA (reference sequence). The CDR3 is CSALRGGQPQHF.

This sequence joins TRBV5-1 and TRBJ1-1. The germline CDR1 and CDR2 sequences are SGHRS and YFSETQ. The CDR3 totals 14 residues. This CDR3 reads CASSLLTTNTEAFF.

J is TRBJ1-1 and V is TRBV5-1. CDR3 length: 14 residues. Germline V lookup: CDR1 SGHRS, CDR2 YFSETQ. The CDR3 region is CASSRGLRVPEAFF. Based on the CDR3 plus reference TRBV5-1 and TRBJ1-1, the full variable domain is KAGVTQTPRYLIKTRGQQVTLSCSPISGHRSVSWYQQTPGQGLQFLFEYFSETQRNKGNFPGRFSGRQFSNSRSEMNVSTLELGDSALYLCASSRGLRVPEAFFGQGTRLTVV.

V and J are TRBV12-3 or TRBV12-4 and TRBJ2-7. The CDR3 totals 14 residues. This CDR3 reads CASSLDRQSYEQYF.

The V gene is TRBV7-2, the J gene TRBJ1-3. This CDR3 comprises 15 residues. Per the germline V gene, CDR1 is SGHTA and CDR2 is FQGNSA. The CDR3 reads CASSLSGGSGNTIYF.

V is TRBV11-2 and J is TRBJ1-2. Germline assignment: CDR1 SGHAT and CDR2 FQNNGV. CDR3 size: 16 residues. CDR3 sequence: CASKTGTTSNRGGYTF.

The rearrangement joins TRBV19 to TRBJ2-1. The V gene's germline CDR1 is LNHDA and CDR2 SQIVND (reference sequence). The CDR3 totals 14 residues. The CDR3 loop is CASKYREAYNEQFF. The variable domain in full, completed from reference TRBV19 and TRBJ2-1, reads DGGITQSPKYLFRKEGQNVTLSCEQNLNHDAMYWYRQDPGQGLRLIYYSQIVNDFQKGDIAEGYSVSREKKESFPLTVTSAQKNPTAFYLCASKYREAYNEQFFGPGTRLTVL.

The chain has TRBV5-1 and TRBJ2-6. This CDR3 has 15 amino acids. Germline V gives CDR1 SGHRS, CDR2 YFSETQ. CDR3: CASSLGVAGANVLTF. Full variable domain (missing parts from reference TRBV5-1 and TRBJ2-6): KAGVTQTPRYLIKTRGQQVTLSCSPISGHRSVSWYQQTPGQGLQFLFEYFSETQRNKGNFPGRFSGRQFSNSRSEMNVSTLELGDSALYLCASSLGVAGANVLTFGAGSRLTVL.

This rearrangement joins TRBV5-1 to TRBJ2-1; the D gene TCRdb calls, TRBD1, cannot be checked with no DNA. This CDR3 contains 17 residues. Germline V lookup: CDR1 SGHRS, CDR2 YFSETQ. The CDR3 loop is CASSLAFKGLGLGEQFF.

The V and J genes are TRBV11-2 and TRBJ2-3; TCRdb proposes TRBD1, but this gene call is untestable without DNA. Germline V gives CDR1 SGHAT, CDR2 FQNNGV. The CDR3 runs to 17 residues. The CDR3 spells CASSILPWDRGTDTQYF.